These 28 T cell receptor beta chains came from one sample sequenced in a study of control samples from healthy donors and cancer patients. Libraries were prepared by immunoSEQ multiplex PCR; TCRdb keeps only in-frame clonotypes and omits some of them. The sample consists of 100,000 or so clones, less than 90% of them appearing once. Specimen: blood. These TCRs come from a woman aged 50 to 65 in good health.

The CDR3 bases are TGTGCCAGCAGCCGGGCGGTTCGTGGTGGCTACACCTTC. Translating it yields CASSRAVRGGYTF. This chain uses TRBV3-1 (or the pseudogene TRBV3-2) with TRBJ1-2; D call uncertain. The CDR3 totals 13 residues. The V end was cut by 4 bases, the J end by 7 bases, with 13 bases between. Germline lookup yields CDR1 LGHDT and CDR2 YNNKEL (reference sequence).

This sequence joins TRBV11-2 and TRBJ2-1; possible D gene TRBD2, 6 bases. Germline CDR1 and CDR2: SGHAT and FQNNGV. The CDR3 contains 16 residues. The V and J ends lost 2 bases and 8 bases respectively, with 19 bases between them. The CDR3 DNA reads as TGTGCCAGCAGCTTAATATTTCGCGGGACGAAGGATGAGCAGTTCTTC. This sequence encodes CASSLIFRGTKDEQFF.

This chain connects TRBV24-1 to TRBJ2-5, with D maybe TRBD1 (5 bases). Trimming took 4 bases from V and 6 from J, leaving 14 bases between them. Germline CDR1 reads KGHDR; CDR2 reads SFDVKD. The CDR3 totals 14 residues. CDR3 sequence (DNA): TGTGCCACCAGTGACCCGGAGTCAGGGAAGACCCAGTACTTC. Translating gives CATSDPESGKTQYF.

Turning to this clone: Other DNA sequences in this sample translate to the same CDR3. V is TRBV7-2 and J is TRBJ1-5, with D hard to call. CDR1 is SGHTA, CDR2 FQGNSA, per germline. The CDR3 contains 13 residues. Between the trimmed V and J ends, which lost 2 bases and 2 bases, there was a span of 4 bases. CDR3 region: CASSLQGNQPQHF. As DNA, the CDR3 is TGTGCCAGCAGCTTACAGGGCAATCAGCCCCAGCATTTT.

J is TRBJ2-7 and V is TRBV11-2, with unresolved D. Germline CDR1 and CDR2: SGHAT and FQNNGV. The length of the CDR3 is 12 residues. V lost 0 bases to trimming and J lost 7 bases, with 7 bases between them. CDR3 DNA sequence: TGTGCCAGCAGCTTAGATAGTCAGGAGCAGTACGTC. Its translation is CASSLDSQEQYV.

The chain couples TRBV7-9 to TRBJ1-6; no reliable D call. Germline V gives CDR1 SEHNR, CDR2 FQNEAQ (reference sequence). The CDR3 is made up of 14 amino acids. Trimming cost V 3 bases and J 7 bases, with 10 bases left between them. The DNA for the CDR3 is TGTGCCAGCAGCTTCTCGGTAGGCAATTCACCCCTCCACTTT. Encoded protein: CASSFSVGNSPLHF.

The chain combines TRBV10-2 with TRBJ2-3, with D maybe TRBD2 (5 bases). V was cut by 3 bases and J by 4 bases, with 17 bases left in between. This CDR3 is built from 16 residues. Germline V CDR1 and CDR2: WSHSY, SAAADI. This CDR3 is CASSERGLIRADTQYF. The CDR3, as DNA: TGCGCCAGCAGTGAACGCGGGCTTATAAGGGCAGATACGCAGTATTTT.

CDR3 in DNA: TGTGCCAGCAGTTTATTAGGACAGAACATTCAGTACTTC. Translated: CASSLLGQNIQYF. This chain joins TRBV27 and TRBJ2-4; possible D gene TRBD1, 6 bases. V lost 1 base and J lost 7, with 8 bases in between. This CDR3 has 13 amino acids. Germline V CDR1 and CDR2: MNHEY, SMNVEV (reference sequence).

The gene calls are TRBV11-2 and TRBJ2-1; TRBD2 agrees at 9 bases. CDR1 is SGHAT and CDR2 is FQNNGV in the germline V gene. The CDR3 runs to 18 residues. Trimming took 6 bases from V and 3 from J; bases not matched to a gene: 15. The CDR3 here is CASSPGWAREGNYNEQFF. The CDR3 DNA reads as TGTGCCAGCAGTCCAGGGTGGGCGCGGGAGGGCAACTACAATGAGCAGTTCTTC.

The chain combines TRBV7-8 with TRBJ2-2; no definite D call. The germline V and J ends were trimmed by 10 bases and 7 bases, with 10 bases remaining between them. Germline loops: CDR1 SGHVS, CDR2 FQNEAQ. CDR3 length: 11 residues. CDR3 protein: CATEVFGELFF. Here the CDR3 DNA reads TGTGCCACCGAAGTATTCGGGGAGCTGTTTTTT.

CDR3 in DNA: TGTGCCACCAGCTCCCCGGAAACAGGGAATGAAAAACTGTTTTTT. It encodes CATSSPETGNEKLFF. The chain couples TRBV24-1 to TRBJ1-4; D possibly corresponds to TRBD1 (6 bases). Trimming removed 7 bases at V and 5 bases at J, with 16 bases between. Germline-derived CDR1 and CDR2 are KGHDR and SFDVKD. This CDR3 comprises 15 residues.

The rearrangement links TRBV6-1 to TRBJ2-7, with 10 nucleotides matching TRBD2. CDR1 is MNHNS and CDR2 is SASEGT in the germline V gene. The CDR3 totals 15 residues. With 2 bases clipped from V and 3 bases from J, the junction kept 4 bases outside the gene matches. The CDR3 here is CASSELAGGLYEQYF. The DNA of the CDR3 is TGTGCCAGCAGTGAATTAGCGGGGGGTCTCTACGAGCAGTACTTC.

CDR3 region: CASSPTRSNQPQHF. The CDR3, as DNA: TGTGCCAGCAGCCCAACGAGGAGCAATCAGCCCCAGCATTTT. The chain carries TRBV5-8 and TRBJ1-5; no clear D. CDR1 and CDR2 (germline): SGHTS, YDEGEE. The CDR3 is 14 residues long. Between the trimmed V and J ends, which lost 4 bases and 1 base, there was a span of 9 bases. Combining the CDR3 with reference TRBV5-8 and TRBJ1-5 gives the whole variable domain EAGVTQSPTHLIKTRGQQATLRCSPISGHTSVYWYQQALGLGLQFLLWYDEGEERNRGNFPPRFSGRQFPNYSSELNVNALELEDSALYLCASSPTRSNQPQHFGDGTRLSIL.

The chain is built from TRBV27 and TRBJ2-7, with D hard to call. The V gene lost 6 bases and the J gene lost 3 bases, with 12 bases spanning the gap. This CDR3 is built from 13 residues. Germline-derived CDR1 and CDR2 are MNHEY and SMNVEV (reference sequence). In DNA, the CDR3 is TGTGCCAGCAGCCTAGGCGGCAGCTACGAGCAGTACTTC. This translates into CASSLGGSYEQYF.

CDR3 nucleotides: TGTGCCAGTATCTTGGGGCAGACCATGAACACTGAAGCTTTCTTT. Protein product: CASILGQTMNTEAFF. The chain carries TRBV19 and TRBJ1-1, with a weak D call TRBD1 (5 bases). Deletions cut 7 bases from V and 0 bases from J, with 15 bases between. There are 15 residues in the CDR3. CDR1 and CDR2 from the germline V gene are LNHDA and SQIVND (reference sequence).

The chain recombines TRBV23-1 with TRBJ2-7; 8 bases align to TRBD1. TRBV23-1 is an ORF, with its function uncertain. The CDR3 extends over 16 amino acids. Trimming removed 3 bases from V and 3 bases from J; junction bases left unmatched: 10. The DNA of the CDR3 is TGCGCCAGCAGTCAGGCCTCCGGGACAGGTTTCTACGAGCAGTACTTC. Amino acids: CASSQASGTGFYEQYF.

The chain employs TRBV30 and TRBJ2-7; D may be TRBD1 (6 bases). V lost 3 bases and J lost 11, with 14 bases in between. CDR3 size: 11 residues. The germline V gene encodes CDR1 GTSNPN and CDR2 SVGIG (reference sequence). The CDR3 region has the DNA TGTGCCTGGAGCTCTGGACAGTTGGAGTACTTC. Its translation: CAWSSGQLEYF. The full variable domain, with the rest looked up from reference TRBV30 and TRBJ2-7, is SQTIHQWPATLVQPVGSPLSLECTVEGTSNPNLYWYRQAAGRGLQLLFYSVGIGQISSEVPQNLSASRPQDRQFILSSKKLLLSDSGFYLCAWSSGQLEYFGPGTRLTVT.

This clone was seen once. CDR3 nucleotides: TGCGCCAGCAGCCAGGAGAGAGGGGTAACCGGGGAGCTGTTTTTT. Amino acids: CASSQERGVTGELFF. The rearrangement joins TRBV4-1 to TRBJ2-2; D may correspond to TRBD1 or TRBD2 (5 bases each). The CDR3 is 15 residues long. Germline assignment: CDR1 MGHRA and CDR2 YSYEKL. Trimming took off 3 bases at V and 5 bases at J, with 13 bases between the two ends.

The chain couples TRBV12-3 or TRBV12-4 to TRBJ1-5; D unclear. V was cut by 3 bases and J by 4 bases, with 7 bases left in between. The CDR3 sequence is 13 residues long. The chain's CDR3 is CASSFPGNQPQHF. DNA for the CDR3: TGTGCCAGCAGTTTTCCGGGTAATCAGCCCCAGCATTTT.

The count of this clone is one. This rearrangement joins TRBV9 to TRBJ2-3; the D is unclear. Trimming took 2 bases from V and 4 from J, leaving 11 bases between them. The CDR3 contains 14 residues. Germline CDR1 reads SGDLS; CDR2 reads YYNGEE. DNA for the CDR3: TGTGCCAGCAGCGTGGTAGATTGGTCAGATACGCAGTATTTT. This sequence encodes CASSVVDWSDTQYF.

The V gene is TRBV29-1, the J gene TRBJ2-7; D is uncertain. V lost 7 bases and J lost 6, with 13 bases in between. Germline V gene lookup returns CDR1 SQVTM and CDR2 ANQGSEA. The CDR3 runs to 11 residues. This chain's CDR3 is CSGMNAFEQYF. The CDR3 bases are TGCAGCGGAATGAATGCCTTCGAGCAGTACTTC.

The rearrangement uses TRBV7-2 and TRBJ1-5; weak D call: TRBD1 (5 bases). Between the trimmed V and J ends, which lost 3 bases and 9 bases, there was a span of 9 bases. This CDR3 has 12 residues. CDR1 SGHTA and CDR2 FQGNSA come from the germline V gene. The CDR3 sequence is CASSLGVRPQHF. The CDR3 nucleotides read TGTGCCAGCAGCTTGGGGGTTCGGCCCCAGCATTTT.

This clone was observed a few times. The chain combines TRBV2 with TRBJ1-6; no definite D call. Germline CDR1 SNHLY, CDR2 FYNNEI. CDR3 size: 14 residues. The V end lost 6 bases, the J end lost 7 bases, and 13 bases lay between the germline ends. The CDR3 spells CASRVGEGNSPLHF. The CDR3 coding sequence is TGTGCCAGCAGGGTGGGCGAAGGAAATTCACCCCTCCACTTT.

The chain uses TRBV4-1 and TRBJ2-1, with D unresolved. CDR3 length: 15 residues. Trimming removed 0 bases at V and 15 bases at J, with 21 bases between. Germline CDR1 is MGHRA and CDR2 is YSYEKL. The DNA of the CDR3 is TGCGCCAGCAGCCAAGATCTAGGAAGTCCTGCAAGCGTGTTCTTC. Protein product: CASSQDLGSPASVFF.

This rearrangement joins TRBV19 to TRBJ1-2; 7 bases align to TRBD1. V was clipped by 9 bases and J by 1 base; unmatched bases: 5. The CDR3 sequence is 13 residues long. Germline CDR1 and CDR2: LNHDA and SQIVND (reference sequence). The CDR3 sequence: CASKGQINYGYTF. The CDR3 DNA reads TGTGCCAGCAAGGGACAGATTAACTATGGCTACACCTTC.

This rearrangement joins TRBV5-6 to TRBJ1-5, with TRBD1 identical over 7 bases. Per the germline V gene, CDR1 is SGHDT and CDR2 is YYEEEE. The CDR3 sequence is 18 residues long. The junction had 15 bases not matched to a gene; V was cut back by 4 bases and J by 2 bases. The CDR3, as DNA: TGTGCCAGCAGCCGACAGGGAAGAGTGCTTACGGGCAATCAGCCCCAGCATTTT. Protein sequence: CASSRQGRVLTGNQPQHF.

This chain links TRBV7-9 with TRBJ1-2; 11 bases are shared with TRBD1. CDR3 length: 15 residues. CDR1 is SEHNR and CDR2 is FQNEAQ in the germline V gene (reference sequence). The junction had 10 bases not matched to a gene; V was cut back by 5 bases and J by 8 bases. The CDR3 region is CASSLGTGGHYGYTF. In nucleotides, the CDR3 is TGTGCCAGCAGCCTGGGGACAGGGGGGCATTACGGCTACACCTTC.

The gene calls are TRBV3-1 (or the pseudogene TRBV3-2) and TRBJ1-1, with a weak D call TRBD1 (5 bases). V gave up 2 bases and J gave up 3 bases, with 13 bases separating them. Germline V lookup: CDR1 LGHDT, CDR2 YNNKEL (reference sequence). CDR3 length equals 15 residues. CDR3 bases: TGTGCCAGCAGCCAACGCCGTGGGGGGGACACTGAAGCTTTCTTT. Protein product: CASSQRRGGDTEAFF.